This is a list of T cell receptor beta chains from one sample in a study of response to subunit inactivated influenza vaccine. TCRdb reprocessed the RT-PCR reads with MiXCR, giving one entry per CDR3 protein. The sample lists approximately 250,000 distinct CDR3 sequences; 12% were seen once. The material was non-naive T cells sorted from PBMCs, obtained around 14 days before vaccination. The receptors stem from a man aged 45-65 years who received an inactivated influenza vaccine. The CDR3 runs from the conserved cysteine through the conserved F or W. Each record gives: V gene, D gene, CDR3 protein. D genes are given only for firm matches.

V: TRBV5-5; D: TRBD2; CDR3: CASSLVLASILDTQYF
V: TRBV27; D: -; CDR3: CASSSPFVHEAFF
V: TRBV28; D: TRBD2; CDR3: CASSFALDLIAGSSYEQYF
V: TRBV4-2; D: TRBD2; CDR3: CASSPSGGASDTQYF
V: TRBV7-9; D: TRBD1; CDR3: CASSRDRVDGYTF
V: TRBV7-9; D: TRBD1; CDR3: CASSGNRDRAGNEQFF
V: TRBV6-5; D: -; CDR3: CASSSSTTGGTEAFF
V: TRBV10-3; D: TRBD2; CDR3: CAISSLAGDNGEQFF
V: TRBV4-1; D: -; CDR3: CASCLDLNSNQPQHF
V: TRBV20-1; D: TRBD1; CDR3: CSARQQGAPSQYF
V: TRBV28; D: TRBD2; CDR3: CASSGPGGLEQYF
V: TRBV3-1; D: -; CDR3: CASSQSPGVTTDTQYF
V: TRBV7-9; D: -; CDR3: CASSRSDQETQYF
V: TRBV12-3/TRBV12-4; D: -; CDR3: CASSNPPDEQFF
V: TRBV7-2; D: -; CDR3: CASSLDVGYTF
V: TRBV20-1; D: -; CDR3: CSANPALGDTQYF
V: TRBV6-1; D: TRBD1; CDR3: CASSGGQGEYSNQPQHF
V: TRBV11-2; D: -; CDR3: CASSLSGELFF
V: TRBV3-1; D: -; CDR3: CASSQGSGWANTEAFF
V: TRBV12-3/TRBV12-4; D: -; CDR3: CASSSSTGGGKMQYF
V: TRBV4-1; D: TRBD1; CDR3: CASSQVSHRGGEKLFF
V: TRBV4-2; D: TRBD2; CDR3: CASSQGLAGGVNEQFF
V: TRBV29-1; D: -; CDR3: CSVTRAMNTEAFF
V: TRBV18; D: TRBD1; CDR3: CASSPGQGYGGYTF
V: TRBV20-1; D: TRBD1; CDR3: CSVATGGLRSTDTQYF
V: TRBV7-2; D: -; CDR3: CASSSGEVETQYF
V: TRBV7-2; D: -; CDR3: CASSLGYGELFF
V: TRBV30; D: -; CDR3: CAWSVPVRVRYTF
V: TRBV20-1; D: -; CDR3: CGKIWVSGTEAFF
V: TRBV7-2; D: -; CDR3: CASSRGGPRYNEQFF
V: TRBV7-2; D: -; CDR3: CASSLKAGENYGYTF
V: TRBV9; D: -; CDR3: CASSVRADEQFF
V: TRBV20-1; D: TRBD2; CDR3: CSAHNPGGSTDTQYF